A single sample is the source of the 18 T cell receptor beta chains below, sequenced in a study of OX40 agonist ivuxolimab in advanced cancers. The data were produced by immunoSEQ multiplex PCR, yet TCRdb's version contains in-frame clones alone and is incomplete. The table includes around 60,000 clones, 79% detected once. Here the sequenced sample was CD4+ or CD8+ T cells sorted from blood, taken in a trial of the OX40 agonist ivuxolimab. The source is an adult with an advanced solid tumor such as melanoma, head and neck, liver or kidney cancer.

The count of this clone is one. This chain links TRBV7-2 with TRBJ2-2; 9 positions agree with TRBD2. CDR1 is SGHTA, CDR2 FQGNSA, per germline. The J segment lost 4 bases and the V segment lost 2 bases, leaving 8 bases of the junction unmatched. CDR3 length: 17 residues. The CDR3 protein is CASSLMAGGLGTGELFF. The CDR3 DNA reads as TGTGCCAGCAGCTTAATGGCGGGGGGGTTAGGCACCGGGGAGCTGTTTTTT.

The CDR3: CASSGSVTDTQYF. CDR3 nucleotide sequence: TGTGCCAGCTCAGGTTCGGTCACAGATACGCAGTATTTT. This chain uses TRBV18 with TRBJ2-3, with unresolved D. Germline assignment: CDR1 KGHSH and CDR2 LQKENI. This CDR3 is built from 13 residues. V lost 5 bases and J 2 bases, leaving 8 bases between the germline ends.

The chain recombines TRBV14 with TRBJ2-1; 13 nucleotides line up with TRBD2. Germline V CDR1 and CDR2: SGHDN, FVKESK. CDR3 length equals 20 residues. Unmatched junction bases numbered 18, after V lost 4 bases and J lost 6 bases. The chain's CDR3 is CASSLLPGLAGRLEVNEQFF. CDR3 nucleotide sequence: TGTGCCAGCAGCCTTCTACCGGGACTAGCGGGAAGGTTGGAGGTCAATGAGCAGTTCTTC.

V gene TRBV6-6 combines with J gene TRBJ2-7, with D perhaps matching TRBD1 (6 bases). The germline V gene encodes CDR1 MNHNY and CDR2 SVGAGI (reference sequence). V was shortened by 4 bases and J by 5 bases, with 21 bases between the two germline ends. The CDR3 length is 16 residues. The CDR3 region is CASSFGEKTGANEQYF. In DNA, the CDR3 is TGTGCCAGCAGTTTCGGCGAGAAGACAGGAGCCAACGAGCAGTACTTC.

This sequence joins TRBV7-3 and TRBJ2-1, with D possibly matching TRBD2 (6 bases). V was pared by 5 bases and J by 5 bases, with 13 bases between. Germline V CDR1 and CDR2: SGHTA, FQGTGA. The CDR3 contains 14 residues. DNA for the CDR3: TGTGCCAGCAGCCAGGGACTGCAGAACAATGAGCAGTTCTTC. Translated: CASSQGLQNNEQFF.

This sequence joins TRBV6-5 and TRBJ2-1; TRBD2 aligns across 11 bases. Germline V gene lookup returns CDR1 MNHEY and CDR2 SVGAGI. CDR3 length equals 14 residues. Losses at the gene ends were 10 bases for V and 7 bases for J; bases not matched to a gene: 9. The CDR3 loop is CATRLAGRRNEQFF. The CDR3 bases are TGTGCCACCCGACTAGCGGGAAGAAGAAATGAGCAGTTCTTC.

CDR3 loop: CASSGAGQTQKTQYF. DNA of the CDR3: TGTGCCAGCAGCGGTGCGGGACAGACCCAGAAGACCCAGTACTTC. The rearrangement links TRBV7-6 to TRBJ2-5; maybe TRBD1 (7 bases). V was pared by 5 bases and J by 6 bases, with 19 bases between. The CDR3 has 15 amino acids. The germline CDR1 and CDR2 sequences are SGHVS and FNYEAQ.

The gene calls are TRBV15 and TRBJ2-1; TRBD2 agrees at 11 bases. The V and J ends lost 0 bases and 6 bases, in that order; junction bases with no gene match: 10. The CDR3 runs to 18 residues. Germline-derived CDR1 and CDR2 are LNHNV and YYDKDF (reference sequence). This CDR3 is CATSRERDIAGGLNEQFF. CDR3 coding DNA: TGTGCCACCAGCAGAGAACGGGATATAGCGGGAGGGCTCAATGAGCAGTTCTTC.

This rearrangement joins TRBV9 to TRBJ1-4; 7 bases align to TRBD1. Germline assignment: CDR1 SGDLS and CDR2 YYNGEE. The V gene end was trimmed by 4 bases and the J gene end by 8 bases; junction bases not matched to a gene: 8. This CDR3 has 14 residues. CDR3 nucleotide sequence: TGTGCCAGCAGCTCAGGGGGGGGAGGCGAAAAACTGTTTTTT. As protein: CASSSGGGGEKLFF.

The rearrangement uses TRBV4-2 and TRBJ2-1; TRBD2 matches 8 bases. The germline gives CDR1 LGHNA, CDR2 YNFKEQ. This CDR3 is built from 17 residues. The V gene end was trimmed by 0 bases and the J gene end by 8 bases; junction bases not matched to a gene: 12. The CDR3 DNA reads TGTGCCAGCAGCCAAGATGATAGCGGGACCATTGGATATGAGCAGTTCTTC. Residues: CASSQDDSGTIGYEQFF.

This clone was detected only a few times. The chain couples TRBV5-5 to TRBJ2-7; the D gene is possibly TRBD1 (6 bases). The CDR3 runs to 15 residues. Germline V CDR1 and CDR2: SGHKS, YYEKEE (reference sequence). V was pared by 1 base and J by 1 base, with 12 bases between. The CDR3 DNA is TGTGCCAGCAGCTTGACAGGGCCATTTTCCTACGAGCAGTACTTC. Translating gives CASSLTGPFSYEQYF.

The rearrangement links TRBV28 to TRBJ2-5; D is tentatively TRBD1 or TRBD2 (5 bases each). The last part of the DNA fits TRBJ2-7 better; the J call may be wrong. CDR1 is MDHEN and CDR2 is SYDVKM in the germline V gene. CDR3 size: 13 residues. CDR3 in amino acids: CASRRGRAYEQYF. The CDR3 region has the DNA TGTGCCAGCAGACGGGGCAGAGCTTACGAGCAGTACTTC.

The CDR3 DNA follows: TGTGCCAGCACCCCCGGACAGAATCAGCCCCAGCATTTT. This gives the protein CASTPGQNQPQHF. The chain couples TRBV6-5 to TRBJ1-5; D might be TRBD1 (6 bases). There are 13 residues in the CDR3. CDR1 MNHEY and CDR2 SVGAGI come from the germline V gene. The V gene lost 7 bases and the J gene lost 4 bases, with 11 bases spanning the gap.

The V and J genes are TRBV7-9 and TRBJ2-5, with D unresolved. The J call may be in error: the DNA end matches TRBJ2-7 better. The CDR3 loop spans 12 amino acids. CDR1 and CDR2 (germline): SEHNR, FQNEAQ (reference sequence). CDR3 region: CASSSTEYEQYF. The CDR3 DNA sequence: TGTGCCAGCAGTTCTACAGAATACGAGCAGTACTTC.

With respect to this clone: At one end the junction does not follow the germline gene, possibly because of a read error. The chain carries TRBV18 and TRBJ1-4; D gene ambiguous. The CDR3 spans 15 residues. Germline values: CDR1 KGHSH, CDR2 LQKENI. CDR3 amino acids: CASSPPGSTTEKLFF. CDR3 sequence (DNA): TGTGCCAGCTCACCACCGGGGTCAACTACTGAAAAACTGTTTTTT.

The chain employs TRBV4-3 and TRBJ2-2; 7 bases agree with TRBD1. Trimming removed 0 bases from V and 6 bases from J; junction bases left unmatched: 7. CDR3 length: 16 amino acids. Germline V gene sequence: CDR1 LGHNA, CDR2 YSLEER. The DNA for the CDR3 is TGCGCCAGCAGCCAAGATCGGGCAGGGGGTGCCGGGGAGCTGTTTTTT. Protein: CASSQDRAGGAGELFF.

This clone was seen a single time. The chain is built from TRBV7-2 and TRBJ2-7; no definite D call. The CDR3 has 13 residues. V was clipped by 5 bases and J by 4 bases, with 12 bases between them. Germline loops: CDR1 SGHTA, CDR2 FQGNSA. The CDR3 here is CASSLQFLYEQYF. The CDR3 DNA reads as TGTGCCAGCAGCCTCCAATTCCTTTACGAGCAGTACTTC.

J is TRBJ2-1 and V is TRBV6-5; 7 nucleotides agree with TRBD2. Looked up from germline, CDR1 is MNHEY and CDR2 is SVGAGI. The J segment lost 4 bases and the V segment lost 6 bases, leaving 9 bases of the junction unmatched. CDR3 length: 15 residues. CDR3 loop: CASSLLGGGYNEQFF. The CDR3 DNA follows: TGTGCCAGCAGCCTCTTGGGCGGGGGTTACAATGAGCAGTTCTTC.